The present T cell receptor (beta chain) was sequenced within a study of shared clonotypes between healthy human individuals. The study's findings and limits: Donor clonotype sharing was expected to depend on sequencing depth. Sorted-subset sequencing was shown by rarefaction to be incomplete despite large depth.

Trimming took 0 bases from V and 1 from J, leaving 5 bases between them. The CDR3 length is 13 residues. Germline values: CDR1 GTSNPN, CDR2 SVGIG (reference sequence). Naive CD8 cells lacked CD45RO and underwent positive selection for CCR7, leaving out terminally differentiated effector memory CD45RA+ cells. On this clone itself: Its antigen remains unknown.

The assay was carried out at the deep level. The material for each subset, its genomic DNA, was split evenly across several immunoSEQ plates. Only in-frame clones appear in the TCRdb table, and some are missing; sequencing was by immunoSEQ multiplex PCR. The sample has about 2,200,000 clones, around 93% seen once. The source material was naive CD8+ T cells from PBMCs. The chain carries TRBV30 and TRBJ2-3; D gene ambiguous. This sequence originates from a man aged 18 to 29 in good health. Some clones in this sample may be carry-over from other donors' samples. CDR3 protein: CAWSVLGTDTQYF. CDR3 DNA: TGTGCCTGGAGTGTCTTGGGCACAGATACGCAGTATTTT.